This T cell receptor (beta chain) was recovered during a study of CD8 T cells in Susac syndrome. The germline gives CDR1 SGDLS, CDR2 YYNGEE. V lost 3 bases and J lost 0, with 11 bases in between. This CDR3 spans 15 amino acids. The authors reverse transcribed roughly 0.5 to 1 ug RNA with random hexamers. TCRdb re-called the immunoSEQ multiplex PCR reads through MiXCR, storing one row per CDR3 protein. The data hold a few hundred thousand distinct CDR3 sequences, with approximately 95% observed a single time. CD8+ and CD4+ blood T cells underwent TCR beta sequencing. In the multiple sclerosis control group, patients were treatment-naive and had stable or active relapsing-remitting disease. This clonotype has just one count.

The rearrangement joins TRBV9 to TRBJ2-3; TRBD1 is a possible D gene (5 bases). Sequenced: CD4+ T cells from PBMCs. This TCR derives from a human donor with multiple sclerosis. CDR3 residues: CASSGRVASTDTQYF. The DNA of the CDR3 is TGTGCCAGCAGCGGCAGGGTCGCGAGCACAGATACGCAGTATTTT.